These 17 T cell receptor beta chains originate from one sample sequenced in a study of blood T cells in healthy people across ages. Next came a second PCR, run for about 6 to 11 cycles, which used a sample-barcoded 5' primer along with a J-beta primer mix. TCRdb independently ran MiXCR on the 5' RACE reads; one entry per CDR3 protein. The sample consists of about 1.7 million distinct CDR3 sequences, approximately 28% of them appearing once. Sequences were obtained from blood. These receptors came from a woman aged 25 to 39 in good health.

This clonotype was counted ten times or more. V is TRBV20-1 and J is TRBJ2-7; 8 bases are a match to TRBD1. The germline gives CDR1 DFQATT, CDR2 SNEGSKA (reference sequence). This CDR3 has 12 residues. The ends lost 5 bases at V and 3 bases at J; junction bases unmatched: 3. CDR3 in DNA: TGCAGTGCTTCCGACAGGGGCTACGAGCAGTACTTC. This sequence encodes CSASDRGYEQYF.

Remarks on this clonotype: A junction boundary mismatches the germline segment, possibly from a read error. The chain employs TRBV6-2 or TRBV6-3 and TRBJ1-2; no definite D call. Germline V gene sequence: CDR1 MNHEY, CDR2 SVGEGT. The CDR3 totals 14 residues. The CDR3 loop reads CASSYSRQNYGHTF. In DNA form, the CDR3 reads TGTGCCAGCAGTTACTCGAGGCAGAACTATGGCCACACCTTC.

This clonotype was counted a few times. The rearrangement uses TRBV5-1 and TRBJ1-1; no firm D call. Germline CDR1 and CDR2: SGHRS and YFSETQ. This CDR3 spans 15 amino acids. V was cut by 0 bases and J by 4 bases, with 13 bases left in between. The CDR3: CASSLGRGSGTEAFF. The CDR3 nucleotides read TGCGCCAGCAGCTTGGGACGGGGAAGTGGCACTGAAGCTTTCTTT. The complete variable domain, with remaining parts taken from reference TRBV5-1 and TRBJ1-1, reads KAGVTQTPRYLIKTRGQQVTLSCSPISGHRSVSWYQQTPGQGLQFLFEYFSETQRNKGNFPGRFSGRQFSNSRSEMNVSTLELGDSALYLCASSLGRGSGTEAFFGQGTRLTVV.

This clonotype was detected ten times or more. The V and J genes are TRBV10-2 and TRBJ2-7, with D unresolved. V was cut by 2 bases and J by 0 bases, with 8 bases left in between. CDR1 and CDR2 from the germline V gene are WSHSY and SAAADI. This CDR3 comprises 14 residues. The CDR3 reads CASSEKRFSYEQYF. As DNA, the CDR3 is TGCGCCAGCAGTGAGAAGAGGTTCTCCTACGAGCAGTACTTC.

The chain has TRBV9 and TRBJ2-3; 7 nucleotides align to TRBD1. The germline CDR1 and CDR2 sequences are SGDLS and YYNGEE. Unmatched junction bases numbered 17, after V lost 4 bases and J lost 0 bases. The CDR3 has 19 amino acids. The CDR3 DNA follows: TGTGCCAGCAGCCCGCGACAGGGACCACTTCTAGGGAGCACAGATACGCAGTATTTT. This codes for CASSPRQGPLLGSTDTQYF.

The chain couples TRBV20-1 to TRBJ1-2; D unclear. Trimming shortened V by 3 bases and J by 4 bases, and 15 bases separated the two germline ends. From germline, CDR1 is DFQATT and CDR2 SNEGSKA (reference sequence). The CDR3 spans 14 residues. CDR3: CSARGGPDTYGYTF. The CDR3 DNA is TGCAGTGCTAGGGGAGGACCCGACACCTATGGCTACACCTTC.

The V gene is TRBV4-3, the J gene TRBJ1-1, with D possibly TRBD1 on 6 matching bases. V was clipped by 0 bases and J by 5 bases, with 13 bases between them. CDR1 LGHNA and CDR2 YSLEER come from the germline V gene. The CDR3 is made up of 15 amino acids. CDR3 nucleotide sequence: TGCGCCAGCAGCCAAGATAGGGGGGGACGGACTGAAGCTTTCTTT. Translation gives CASSQDRGGRTEAFF.

This chain uses TRBV5-1 with TRBJ1-1; D is undetermined. CDR1 and CDR2 (germline): SGHRS, YFSETQ. V lost 2 bases and J 0 bases, leaving 14 bases between the germline ends. The CDR3 covers 16 residues. Here the CDR3 reads CASSFEAGELNTEAFF. CDR3 nucleotides: TGCGCCAGCAGCTTTGAAGCAGGAGAATTGAACACTGAAGCTTTCTTT. The full variable domain, rest sourced from reference TRBV5-1 and TRBJ1-1, is KAGVTQTPRYLIKTRGQQVTLSCSPISGHRSVSWYQQTPGQGLQFLFEYFSETQRNKGNFPGRFSGRQFSNSRSEMNVSTLELGDSALYLCASSFEAGELNTEAFFGQGTRLTVV.

The chain recombines TRBV27 with TRBJ2-4; perhaps TRBD2 as D (6 bases). This CDR3 is 16 amino acids long. The V end lost 5 bases, the J end lost 0 bases, and 14 bases lay between the germline ends. CDR1 and CDR2 from the germline V gene are MNHEY and SMNVEV (reference sequence). The CDR3 is CASSRTSSLAKNIQYF. The CDR3 bases are TGTGCCAGCAGTCGTACTAGCAGTTTAGCCAAAAACATTCAGTACTTC.

This clonotype was recorded many times. V usage is TRBV4-3 and J usage is TRBJ2-3, with TRBD2 matching over 8 bases. Germline V lookup: CDR1 LGHNA, CDR2 YSLEER. The CDR3 contains 18 residues. V dropped 4 bases and J dropped 0; count of bases not matched to a gene: 12. CDR3 amino acids: CASSRRPTSGGSTDTQYF. The CDR3 DNA reads TGCGCCAGCAGCCGCCGGCCAACTAGCGGAGGGAGCACAGATACGCAGTATTTT.

This clonotype came up once. The chain recombines TRBV5-1 with TRBJ2-7; TRBD1 might be the D (6 bases). Per germline, CDR1 SGHRS and CDR2 YFSETQ. The CDR3 consists of 16 residues. V dropped 0 bases and J dropped 2 bases, with 15 bases sitting between them. Here the CDR3 DNA reads TGCGCCAGCAGCTTGGGGACCCCAGGGGCCCCCTACGAGCAGTACTTC. Translation: CASSLGTPGAPYEQYF.

The chain recombines TRBV9 with TRBJ2-3; D ambiguous. Germline values: CDR1 SGDLS, CDR2 YYNGEE. The CDR3 consists of 16 residues. The V end lost 2 bases, the J end lost 4 bases, and 17 bases lay between the germline ends. The CDR3 sequence is CASSVVRELAADTQYF. The DNA of the CDR3 is TGTGCCAGCAGCGTCGTTCGTGAGTTAGCAGCAGATACGCAGTATTTT.

This clonotype appeared a few times. The rearrangement uses TRBV6-6 and TRBJ2-1; D is uncertain. Trimming pared 0 bases from V and 2 bases from J, leaving 14 bases between. This CDR3 is built from 17 residues. The germline CDR1 and CDR2 sequences are MNHNY and SVGAGI (reference sequence). CDR3 nucleotides: TGTGCCAGCAGTTACTCGCTAGAAGAACCTGCCTACAATGAGCAGTTCTTC. This sequence encodes CASSYSLEEPAYNEQFF.

The CDR3: CASLPGERVADTQYF. The CDR3 DNA reads as TGTGCCAGCCTGCCGGGGGAGCGAGTGGCAGATACGCAGTATTTT. This rearrangement joins TRBV9 to TRBJ2-3, with D tentatively TRBD2 (6 bases). The CDR3 spans 15 residues. V shed 7 bases and J shed 4 bases, with 19 bases lying between them. Germline CDR1 reads SGDLS; CDR2 reads YYNGEE.

This clonotype has a handful of counts. V usage is TRBV2 and J usage is TRBJ1-6; no firm D call. V was shortened by 3 bases and J by 0 bases, with 15 bases between the two germline ends. The CDR3 sequence is 18 residues long. The germline gives CDR1 SNHLY, CDR2 FYNNEI. The DNA of the CDR3 is TGTGCCAGCAGTGATTATCTGGAATTGAGCTCCTATAATTCACCCCTCCACTTT. Its translation is CASSDYLELSSYNSPLHF.

As regards this clonotype: Relative to the germline gene, one junction end is altered; a read error may explain this. V usage is TRBV7-2 and J usage is TRBJ2-3, with TRBD1 as a possible D gene (7 bases). Germline V gives CDR1 SGHTA, CDR2 FQGNSA. This CDR3 comprises 14 residues. The CDR3 nucleotides read TGTGCCTGCAGCTTCGGAGGGGGCGTAGATACGCAGTATTTT. As protein: CACSFGGGVDTQYF.

The chain uses TRBV2 and TRBJ1-1, with no clear D. Germline V gene lookup returns CDR1 SNHLY and CDR2 FYNNEI. The CDR3 is 12 residues long. Trimming cost V 8 bases and J 0 bases, with 7 bases left between them. CDR3 residues: CASARVNTEAFF. The CDR3 bases are TGTGCCAGCGCTCGCGTGAACACTGAAGCTTTCTTT.